This paragraph covers one TCR beta chain sequence. Its cognate antigen is unknown. The sample's treatment: oral pan-JAK inhibitor, 5-10 mg twice daily. Researchers took lesional scalp punch biopsies and peripheral blood from people who were alopecia areata patients. RNA was extracted and reverse transcribed into cDNA as the sequencing template. Produced via immunoSEQ multiplex PCR; TCRdb's table is partial and in-frame only. The data hold 130,000 to 150,000 clones, with roughly four fifths observed a single time. This specimen belongs to a study of CD8+ T cells in alopecia areata. Findings of the study overall: Clonality in the scalp and expanded CD8+ clones ranked among the top 100 were significantly decreased by tofacitinib. It was less clear whether patients shared TCRs than it was in mice, possibly because of HLA. Throughout tofacitinib, many expanded lesional clones continued to persist in scalp and blood.

The sample in question was CD8+ T cells sorted from blood, obtained at week 4, from a patient treated with tofacitinib. The TCR sequence derives from a human donor with alopecia areata.

CDR3 nucleotide sequence: TGTGCCAGCAGTCCCGGCCCGGGGACCACTGAAGCTTTCTTT. Its protein product is CASSPGPGTTEAFF. The chain links TRBV27 to TRBJ1-1, with D maybe TRBD1 (5 bases). In germline, CDR1 is MNHEY, CDR2 SMNVEV (reference sequence). The CDR3 is 14 residues long. Trimming took off 5 bases at V and 4 bases at J, with 14 bases between the two ends.